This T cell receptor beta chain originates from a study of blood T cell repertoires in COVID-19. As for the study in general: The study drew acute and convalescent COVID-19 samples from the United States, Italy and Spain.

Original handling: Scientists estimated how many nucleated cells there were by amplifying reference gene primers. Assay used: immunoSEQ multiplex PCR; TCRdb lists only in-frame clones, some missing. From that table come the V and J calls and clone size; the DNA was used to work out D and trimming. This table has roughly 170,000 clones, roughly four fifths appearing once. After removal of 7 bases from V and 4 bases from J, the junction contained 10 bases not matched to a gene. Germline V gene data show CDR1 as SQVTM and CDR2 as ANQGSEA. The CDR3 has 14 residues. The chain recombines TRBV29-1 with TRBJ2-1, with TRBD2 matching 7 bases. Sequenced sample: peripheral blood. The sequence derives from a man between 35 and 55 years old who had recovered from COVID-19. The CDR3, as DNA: TGCAGCGCCGACGGGACTATCCAATACAATGAGCAGTTCTTC. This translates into CSADGTIQYNEQFF.